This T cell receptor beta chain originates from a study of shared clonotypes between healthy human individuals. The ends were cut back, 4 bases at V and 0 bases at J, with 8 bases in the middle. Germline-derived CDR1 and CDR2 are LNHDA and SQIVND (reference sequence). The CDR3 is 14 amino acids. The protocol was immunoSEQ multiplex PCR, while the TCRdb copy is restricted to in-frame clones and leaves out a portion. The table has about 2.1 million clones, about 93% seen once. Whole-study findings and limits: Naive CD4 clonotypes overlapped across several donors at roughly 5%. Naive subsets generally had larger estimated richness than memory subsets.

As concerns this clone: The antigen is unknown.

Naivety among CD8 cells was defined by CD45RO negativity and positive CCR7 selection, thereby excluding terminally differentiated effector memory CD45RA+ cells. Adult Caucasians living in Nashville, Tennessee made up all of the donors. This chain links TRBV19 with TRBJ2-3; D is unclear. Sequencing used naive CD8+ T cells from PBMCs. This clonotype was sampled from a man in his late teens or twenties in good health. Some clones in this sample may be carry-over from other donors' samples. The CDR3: CASSSGVSTDTQYF. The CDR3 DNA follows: TGTGCCAGTAGTAGCGGCGTCAGCACAGATACGCAGTATTTT.